One sample yielded the 9 T cell receptor beta chains listed below, sequenced in a study of graft-versus-host responses after intestinal transplantation. Their antigen targets remain unknown. Data came from immunoSEQ multiplex PCR; TCRdb stores just in-frame clones and leaves some out. The table includes approximately 130,000 clones, more than 80% detected once. Sequenced here: unstimulated CD4+ T cells sorted from spleen or lymph node cells, sampled before intestinal transplant. Receptors originate from a human donor who received an intestinal transplant.

This rearrangement joins TRBV6-1 to TRBJ2-5; D is ambiguous. The V and J ends lost 7 bases and 5 bases respectively, with 8 bases between them. The CDR3 runs to 11 residues. Germline V CDR1 and CDR2: MNHNS, SASEGT. The DNA of the CDR3 is TGTGCCAGCACCCTCACCGAGACCCAGTACTTC. Its translation: CASTLTETQYF.

The CDR3 loop reads CASSFSWTGDYGYTF. In DNA, the CDR3 is TGTGCCAGCAGTTTCTCCTGGACAGGAGACTATGGCTACACCTTC. V usage is TRBV27 and J usage is TRBJ1-2, with 7 bases identical to TRBD1. Germline values: CDR1 MNHEY, CDR2 SMNVEV (reference sequence). The CDR3 contains 15 residues. Unmatched junction bases numbered 7, after V lost 3 bases and J lost 3 bases.

The chain links TRBV4-3 to TRBJ1-2, with D perhaps TRBD1 (6 bases). V gave up 2 bases and J gave up 7 bases, with 23 bases separating them. Germline CDR1 LGHNA, CDR2 YSLEER. This CDR3 contains 17 residues. CDR3 protein: CASSQPGKGAKGVGYTF. The DNA of the CDR3 is TGCGCCAGCAGCCAACCCGGAAAAGGGGCGAAGGGGGTTGGCTACACCTTC.

The J gene is TRBJ1-1, the V gene TRBV25-1, with 9 bases identical to TRBD1. The germline gives CDR1 MGHDK, CDR2 SYGVNS. V was pared by 4 bases and J by 10 bases, with 7 bases of the junction left unmatched. The CDR3 consists of 13 residues. The CDR3 reads CASSGTGGGGAFF. CDR3 bases: TGTGCCAGCAGTGGTACAGGGGGCGGTGGAGCTTTCTTT.

This rearrangement joins TRBV29-1 to TRBJ2-2; D perhaps matches TRBD2 (5 bases). With 5 bases removed from V and 4 bases from J, the gap between germline ends came to 11 bases. The CDR3 totals 13 residues. Germline lookup yields CDR1 SQVTM and CDR2 ANQGSEA. The CDR3 DNA follows: TGCAGCGTTCGGGTCGCGGGCACCGGGGAGCTGTTTTTT. Translated, it gives CSVRVAGTGELFF.

The chain links TRBV9 to TRBJ1-6, with D perhaps TRBD1 (5 bases). Germline CDR1 SGDLS, CDR2 YYNGEE. The CDR3 sequence is 16 residues long. V was pared by 3 bases and J by 0 bases, with 10 bases between. The CDR3 DNA sequence: TGTGCCAGCAGCGCCGGGGCAAACTCCTATAATTCACCCCTCCACTTT. Amino acids: CASSAGANSYNSPLHF.

The rearrangement uses TRBV6-6 and TRBJ2-4; possible D gene TRBD2, 5 bases. CDR1 MNHNY and CDR2 SVGAGI come from the germline V gene (reference sequence). This CDR3 comprises 14 residues. The germline V and J ends were trimmed by 6 bases and 2 bases, with 11 bases remaining between them. The CDR3 DNA reads TGTGCCAGCAGAACTGCTAGCTCCAAAAACATTCAGTACTTC. Its protein is CASRTASSKNIQYF.

The DNA of the CDR3 is TGTGCCAGCTCACGGGACAGGGGGGACTATGGCTACACCTTC. Protein product: CASSRDRGDYGYTF. The chain uses TRBV18 and TRBJ1-2, with TRBD1 matching 11 bases. The CDR3 spans 14 residues. Losses at the gene ends were 4 bases for V and 3 bases for J; bases not matched to a gene: 1. Germline lookup yields CDR1 KGHSH and CDR2 LQKENI.

This chain uses TRBV4-1 with TRBJ1-1; a possible D gene is TRBD1 (5 bases). With 3 bases removed from V and 10 bases from J, the gap between germline ends came to 21 bases. Germline V gives CDR1 MGHRA, CDR2 YSYEKL. The CDR3 sequence is 15 residues long. The CDR3 coding sequence is TGCGCCAGCAGCCAGCTCCCGGGACCCAGAGGCGGAGCTTTCTTT. Protein sequence: CASSQLPGPRGGAFF.